This entry concerns a single TCR beta chain. The antigen is unknown. A multiplex PCR was run with 60 Vbeta primers and 13 Jbeta primers. TCRdb's copy holds only in-frame clones and misses some; the assay was immunoSEQ multiplex PCR. The sample includes about 120,000 clones, approximately 80% of them seen just once. CDR1 and CDR2 (germline): MNHEY, SMNVEV (reference sequence). V lost 3 bases and J 8 bases, leaving 13 bases between the germline ends. CDR3 length equals 13 residues. These data belong to a study of cytomegalovirus exposure and HLA in healthy donors. Whole-study findings and limits: Excluded: some indistinguishable V segments such as TRBV6-2 and TRBV6-3. The listing of 150 to 200 TCR beta chains classed them as cytomegalovirus-associated. Earlier analysis yielded a pattern in which most TCR beta V segments were productive about 87% or about 30% of the time.

Sequenced: PBMCs. The clonotype was recovered from a woman aged 18 to 35 in good health and CMV-seronegative. This chain links TRBV27 with TRBJ1-1; D ambiguous. CDR3 loop: CASSFKVGSEAFF. Written as DNA, the CDR3 is TGTGCCAGCAGTTTTAAGGTGGGCTCCGAAGCTTTCTTT.